The 16 T cell receptor beta chains below all came from one sample that was sequenced in a study of blood T cell repertoires in COVID-19. Sequencing was performed with immunoSEQ multiplex PCR; in TCRdb, only in-frame clones are kept and a portion is missing. This table has about 260,000 clones, about nine tenths appearing once. The specimen sequenced was PBMCs or T cells enriched from blood (not recorded which). Receptors were obtained from a woman in her thirties or forties with acute COVID-19.

The rearrangement joins TRBV7-2 to TRBJ1-3; 9 nucleotides match TRBD1. CDR3 length equals 16 residues. The trim removed 5 bases at V and 3 bases at J, leaving 8 bases unmatched. Germline lookup yields CDR1 SGHTA and CDR2 FQGNSA. The CDR3 bases are TGTGCCAGCAGCCCTGGACAGGGGAGGGGTGGAAACACCATATATTTT. Its translation: CASSPGQGRGGNTIYF.

The chain carries TRBV6-5 and TRBJ1-5; weak D call: TRBD1 (6 bases). Looked up from germline, CDR1 is MNHEY and CDR2 is SVGAGI. V was trimmed by 5 bases and J by 4 bases, leaving 12 bases between them. The length of the CDR3 is 14 residues. The CDR3 bases are TGTGCCAGCAGTACGGACAGCGCAAATCAGCCCCAGCATTTT. Translating it yields CASSTDSANQPQHF.

The gene calls are TRBV5-1 and TRBJ1-5; TRBD1 agrees at 9 bases. Per germline, CDR1 SGHRS and CDR2 YFSETQ. The trim removed 5 bases at V and 7 bases at J, leaving 7 bases unmatched. The CDR3 spans 14 residues. The CDR3 region has the DNA TGCGCCAGCAGTTGGACAGGGGCTGAACAGCCCCAGCATTTT. Translated, it gives CASSWTGAEQPQHF.

This clone was observed once. The chain uses TRBV24-1 and TRBJ2-1, with a weak D call TRBD2 (6 bases). The germline V gene has CDR1 KGHDR and CDR2 SFDVKD. Trimming stripped 0 bases from V and 6 bases from J, with 14 bases between. The length of the CDR3 is 16 residues. CDR3 coding DNA: TGTGCCACCAGTGATTTGGTACTAGCAGGGTCCAATGAGCAGTTCTTC. Translated, it gives CATSDLVLAGSNEQFF.

The chain joins TRBV7-9 to TRBJ1-2, with D possibly matching TRBD1 (6 bases). The CDR3 is 15 amino acids. Germline V gene lookup returns CDR1 SEHNR and CDR2 FQNEAQ (reference sequence). The ends were cut back, 3 bases at V and 3 bases at J, with 14 bases in the middle. CDR3 in amino acids: CASSFQNRADYGYTF. In DNA, the CDR3 is TGTGCCAGCAGCTTCCAAAACAGGGCCGACTATGGCTACACCTTC.

This chain joins TRBV11-2 and TRBJ2-7; 8 positions match TRBD1. The CDR3 has 14 residues. Germline lookup yields CDR1 SGHAT and CDR2 FQNNGV. J gave up 1 base and V 5 bases, and 4 bases lay outside the gene matches. CDR3 region: CASSPGTGSYEQYF. As DNA, the CDR3 is TGTGCCAGCAGCCCCGGGACAGGTTCCTACGAGCAGTACTTC.

The rearrangement uses TRBV6-5 and TRBJ1-2; 7 bases are a match to TRBD1. V lost 6 bases and J lost 7; bases outside the gene matches: 8. In germline, CDR1 is MNHEY, CDR2 SVGAGI. The CDR3 sequence is 13 residues long. CDR3 bases: TGTGCCAGCAGGGTACAGGGGTTTGGTGGCTACACCTTC. Translating gives CASRVQGFGGYTF.

The rearrangement links TRBV5-1 to TRBJ2-2; D unclear. The germline V gene has CDR1 SGHRS and CDR2 YFSETQ. CDR3 length: 15 amino acids. V lost 0 bases and J lost 4, with 10 bases in between. CDR3 in amino acids: CASSLEAGLTGELFF. In nucleotides, the CDR3 is TGCGCCAGCAGCTTGGAGGCAGGTCTCACCGGGGAGCTGTTTTTT.

The chain carries TRBV19 and TRBJ2-2; no clear D. This CDR3 is 16 amino acids long. CDR1 and CDR2 from the germline V gene are LNHDA and SQIVND (reference sequence). V was trimmed by 6 bases and J by 3 bases, leaving 17 bases between them. CDR3 residues: CASSSKPREDTGELFF. The CDR3 bases are TGTGCCAGTAGCTCGAAACCCCGCGAAGACACCGGGGAGCTGTTTTTT.

The rearrangement joins TRBV6-5 to TRBJ1-3; tentative D call: TRBD1 (6 bases). Trimming pared 0 bases from V and 0 bases from J, leaving 9 bases between. There are 16 residues in the CDR3. Germline CDR1 MNHEY, CDR2 SVGAGI. The CDR3 sequence: CASSYSGQSSGNTIYF. CDR3 nucleotides: TGTGCCAGCAGTTACTCCGGACAGTCCTCTGGAAACACCATATATTTT.

The rearrangement links TRBV5-5 to TRBJ1-1; 9 bases are shared with TRBD1. Germline values: CDR1 SGHKS, CDR2 YYEKEE (reference sequence). This CDR3 region has 15 residues. Trimming took 3 bases from V and 4 from J; bases not matched to a gene: 7. The CDR3 is CASSSADRGATEAFF. The CDR3 bases are TGTGCCAGCAGCTCGGCGGACAGGGGTGCCACTGAAGCTTTCTTT. Based on the CDR3 plus reference TRBV5-5 and TRBJ1-1, the full variable domain is DAGVTQSPTHLIKTRGQQVTLRCSPISGHKSVSWYQQVLGQGPQFIFQYYEKEERGRGNFPDRFSARQFPNYSSELNVNALLLGDSALYLCASSSADRGATEAFFGQGTRLTVV.

The chain employs TRBV28 and TRBJ1-2; TRBD1 aligns across 11 bases. The V gene end was trimmed by 5 bases and the J gene end by 4 bases; junction bases not matched to a gene: 9. CDR1 MDHEN and CDR2 SYDVKM come from the germline V gene. The CDR3 covers 16 residues. The CDR3 is CASSLGGQGASYGYTF. CDR3 sequence (DNA): TGTGCCAGCAGTCTAGGAGGACAGGGGGCAAGCTATGGCTACACCTTC.

The chain uses TRBV14 and TRBJ2-3; tentative D call: TRBD2 (5 bases). V lost 1 base, J lost 0 bases, and 5 bases lay in between. Germline V gene data show CDR1 as SGHDN and CDR2 as FVKESK. The length of the CDR3 is 14 residues. This CDR3 is CASSQAGSTDTQYF. Written as DNA, the CDR3 is TGTGCCAGCAGCCAAGCGGGGAGCACAGATACGCAGTATTTT.

This CDR3 is CASSQSSTGELFF. CDR3 nucleotides: TGTGCCAGCAGCCAATCGAGCACCGGGGAGCTGTTTTTT. The gene calls are TRBV16 and TRBJ2-2; D not resolved. V dropped 0 bases and J dropped 4 bases, with 3 bases sitting between them. This CDR3 is built from 13 residues. Germline loops: CDR1 KGHSY, CDR2 FQNENV.

CDR3 coding DNA: TGTGCCACCAAGTCCGGACAAACAGGGAACTATGGCTACACCTTC. Its protein product is CATKSGQTGNYGYTF. The chain recombines TRBV27 with TRBJ1-2, with TRBD1 as a possible D gene (6 bases). The length of the CDR3 is 15 residues. V was trimmed by 10 bases and J by 2 bases, leaving 20 bases between them. Germline V CDR1 and CDR2: MNHEY, SMNVEV (reference sequence).

The chain is built from TRBV28 and TRBJ2-5; 13 bases agree with TRBD2. The trim removed 6 bases at V and 10 bases at J, leaving 17 bases unmatched. CDR3 length: 17 amino acids. Germline V gives CDR1 MDHEN, CDR2 SYDVKM. The CDR3 region is CASSHTRLAGGILVQYF. In nucleotides, the CDR3 is TGTGCCAGCAGCCACACTCGACTAGCGGGAGGTATTTTGGTCCAGTACTTC.